The rows below give T cell receptor beta chains drawn from one sample of a study of T-cell reconstitution after alpha-beta-depleted transplantation in children. TCRdb reanalysed the PCR reads using MiXCR and keeps one entry per CDR3 protein. This table has about 350,000 distinct CDR3 sequences, 13% appearing once. Sequences were derived from PBMCs, sampled from the stem cell graft. These receptors were obtained from a human donor who donated a stem cell graft to a child with Fanconi anemia. CDR3s leave out the opening cysteine and the closing phenylalanine or tryptophan. Rows give clone size only sometimes, using once, few, many, or a class for an expanded clone.

cdr3_length | v_call | clone_size | cdr3_aa
10 | TRBV12-3/TRBV12-4 | many | ASSQHGNEQF
13 | TRBV24-1 | few | ATSDGGATYNEQF
14 | TRBV28 | NA | ASSWDVGQGYQPQH
11 | TRBV12-3/TRBV12-4 | many | ASSFGDHTEAF
11 | TRBV6-2/TRBV6-3 | few | ASSSPGSYKAF
12 | TRBV4-2 | many | ASSQGEKDSPLH
12 | TRBV12-3/TRBV12-4 | NA | ASSPSGGAWGYT
13 | TRBV7-3 | many | ASSATGTTYNEQF
9 | TRBV7-9 | many | ASSFGLEAF
10 | TRBV20-1 | few | SASRQGSEQY
13 | TRBV25-1 | NA | ASSEFGTMGSEQY
15 | TRBV4-2 | few | ASSQDYPGDSNQPQH
14 | TRBV28 | few | ASSLFGELVNYGYT
14 | TRBV4-3 | NA | ASSQRSGASSYGYT
12 | TRBV27 | NA | ASSSAGANQPQH
13 | TRBV6-5 | few | ASSYSTGTGSPLH
11 | TRBV25-1 | NA | ASSRPSNQPQH
10 | TRBV6-5 | few | ASSSGGRGYT
12 | TRBV10-3 | few | AISESRVDYGYT
11 | TRBV12-3/TRBV12-4 | NA | ASSPVPLSLAF
14 | TRBV7-8 | NA | ASSLVAGALTGELF
14 | TRBV11-2 | NA | ASSFTRSSNQETQY
13 | TRBV4-1 | many | ASSQPTGGTGELF
10 | TRBV20-1 | NA | SACDAGDTQY
12 | TRBV6-2/TRBV6-3 | few | ASSPPGQLREQY
13 | TRBV18 | few | ASSPGDRGEEAQH
11 | TRBV30 | NA | AWTAPPTERAF
14 | TRBV3-1 | NA | ASSPTGTGSYNEQF
14 | TRBV5-1 | NA | ASSIRSATSYNEQF
12 | TRBV6-4 | NA | ASRGDRSAGELF
15 | TRBV12-3/TRBV12-4 | many | ASSLIGTSGGNNEQF
14 | TRBV5-1 | few | ASSRQTQGAGTEAF
13 | TRBV5-1 | NA | ASSLDPAGANVLT
13 | TRBV7-2 | few | ASSLAQLVGGGYT